Shown below are 24 T cell receptor beta chains from a single sample sequenced in a study of cytomegalovirus exposure and HLA in healthy donors. In the PCR, 60 Vbeta and 13 Jbeta primers were used. Produced via immunoSEQ multiplex PCR; TCRdb's table is partial and in-frame only. The sample records approximately 93,000 clones, 78% being singletons. Input material: PBMCs. These receptors were collected from a woman aged 40 to 49 in good health and CMV-seronegative.

This clone was detected once. The chain joins TRBV5-4 to TRBJ2-5; TRBD2 is a possible D gene (6 bases). CDR3 size: 15 residues. Germline V gives CDR1 SGHNT, CDR2 YYREEE (reference sequence). V gave up 6 bases and J gave up 5 bases, with 20 bases separating them. The CDR3 coding sequence is TGTGCCAGCACCCCAGGCTTCGGGGGAGCGGAGACCCAGTACTTC. Residues: CASTPGFGGAETQYF.

The V call is TRBV25-1, the J call TRBJ1-5, with D perhaps TRBD1 (6 bases). The germline CDR1 and CDR2 sequences are MGHDK and SYGVNS. There are 16 residues in the CDR3. Trimming cost V 1 base and J 4 bases, with 14 bases left between them. The CDR3 bases are TGTGCCAGCAGTGAATCGAGGGGGGGCCCGAATCAGCCCCAGCATTTT. It is translated as CASSESRGGPNQPQHF.

This chain uses TRBV5-5 with TRBJ1-5, with D unresolved. Germline values: CDR1 SGHKS, CDR2 YYEKEE (reference sequence). V was shortened by 5 bases and J by 0 bases, with 9 bases between the two germline ends. This CDR3 is 14 amino acids long. The CDR3 is CASSGGYSNQPQHF. The CDR3 coding sequence is TGTGCCAGCAGTGGAGGGTATAGCAATCAGCCCCAGCATTTT.

The DNA for the CDR3 is TGTGCCAGCAGCTCAGGGAGGGCCCATGAGCAGTTCTTC. This encodes CASSSGRAHEQFF. This chain links TRBV7-9 with TRBJ2-1; 7 positions match TRBD2. There are 13 residues in the CDR3. J lost 8 bases, V lost 4 bases, and 5 bases had no gene match. Germline loops: CDR1 SEHNR, CDR2 FQNEAQ (reference sequence).

The V and J genes are TRBV2 and TRBJ2-7; D not resolved. CDR3 size: 14 residues. Trimming cost V 6 bases and J 0 bases, with 12 bases left between them. The V gene's germline CDR1 is SNHLY and CDR2 FYNNEI. The CDR3, as DNA: TGTGCCAGCAGCCCCGCTTCCAGCTCCTACGAGCAGTACTTC. Its protein is CASSPASSSYEQYF.

V and J are TRBV7-3 and TRBJ2-1; D is perhaps TRBD2 (6 bases). Germline V CDR1 and CDR2: SGHTA, FQGTGA. With 2 bases removed from V and 6 bases from J, the gap between germline ends came to 14 bases. The CDR3 is 15 residues long. The CDR3 region is CASSLGPMEGNEQFF. The CDR3 coding sequence is TGTGCCAGCAGCTTAGGGCCCATGGAGGGCAATGAGCAGTTCTTC.

This chain uses TRBV2 with TRBJ1-2; D is ambiguous. V was clipped by 8 bases and J by 0 bases, with 10 bases between them. Germline CDR1 reads SNHLY; CDR2 reads FYNNEI. This CDR3 comprises 13 residues. This CDR3 is CASLFGPNYGYTF. The CDR3 nucleotides read TGTGCCAGCCTATTCGGTCCTAACTATGGCTACACCTTC.

The V call is TRBV28, the J call TRBJ2-1; 7 bases align to TRBD2. CDR3 length equals 15 residues. Germline lookup yields CDR1 MDHEN and CDR2 SYDVKM. The V and J ends lost 6 bases and 4 bases, in that order; junction bases with no gene match: 9. CDR3: CASSVFGGGYNEQFF. The CDR3, as DNA: TGTGCCAGCAGCGTATTTGGGGGAGGGTACAATGAGCAGTTCTTC. The full variable domain, rest sourced from reference TRBV28 and TRBJ2-1, is DVKVTQSSRYLVKRTGEKVFLECVQDMDHENMFWYRQDPGLGLRLIYFSYDVKMKEKGDIPEGYSVSREKKERFSLILESASTNQTSMYLCASSVFGGGYNEQFFGPGTRLTVL.

In this sample, this clone turned up a few times. V usage is TRBV2 and J usage is TRBJ1-5; perhaps TRBD1 as D (6 bases). The CDR3 runs 15 residues. The germline CDR1 and CDR2 sequences are SNHLY and FYNNEI. Trimming took 6 bases from V and 3 from J, leaving 15 bases between them. The CDR3 reads CASRDTGLDNQPQHF. In DNA form, the CDR3 reads TGTGCCAGCAGAGACACAGGGCTTGACAATCAGCCCCAGCATTTT.

The V gene is TRBV27, the J gene TRBJ1-5, with TRBD1 identical over 8 bases. Germline V gene lookup returns CDR1 MNHEY and CDR2 SMNVEV (reference sequence). V lost 5 bases, J lost 1 base, and 13 bases stayed unmatched. The length of the CDR3 is 18 residues. This CDR3 reads CASSLRQGREVSNQPQHF. For the CDR3, the DNA is TGTGCCAGCAGTCTTCGACAGGGGCGGGAAGTAAGCAATCAGCCCCAGCATTTT.

V usage is TRBV6-4 and J usage is TRBJ1-2, with 7 nucleotides matching TRBD1. There are 13 residues in the CDR3. In germline, CDR1 is MRHNA, CDR2 SNTAGT. V was pared by 6 bases and J by 2 bases, with 3 bases of the junction left unmatched. CDR3 loop: CASSPQGNYGYTF. The CDR3 DNA reads TGTGCCAGCAGCCCACAGGGGAACTATGGCTACACCTTC.

The CDR3 DNA sequence: TGCGCCAGCTCCATGGGCCAGGGGAGCGATACGCAGTATTTT. As protein: CASSMGQGSDTQYF. The rearrangement joins TRBV4-1 to TRBJ2-3; weak D call: TRBD1 (6 bases). The V and J ends lost 8 bases and 6 bases respectively, with 18 bases between them. This CDR3 spans 14 amino acids. The V gene's germline CDR1 is MGHRA and CDR2 YSYEKL.

In this sample, this clone turned up once. The V gene is TRBV19, the J gene TRBJ2-4, with TRBD2 as a possible D gene (6 bases). Germline V gives CDR1 LNHDA, CDR2 SQIVND (reference sequence). The V end was cut by 7 bases, the J end by 0 bases, with 25 bases between. The CDR3 extends over 19 amino acids. DNA of the CDR3: TGTGCCAGTACCGAAGAGGGGCAGGGTTGGGGGGTAGCCAAAAACATTCAGTACTTC. Its translation is CASTEEGQGWGVAKNIQYF.

J is TRBJ1-1 and V is TRBV7-9; perhaps TRBD1 as D (5 bases). Between the trimmed V and J ends, which lost 5 bases and 4 bases, there was a span of 20 bases. Germline lookup yields CDR1 SEHNR and CDR2 FQNEAQ (reference sequence). This CDR3 contains 16 residues. The CDR3 here is CASSVGVLGRGTEAFF. In DNA, the CDR3 is TGTGCCAGCAGCGTTGGTGTGTTGGGGCGGGGCACTGAAGCTTTCTTT.

This clone appeared a single time. The rearrangement uses TRBV29-1 and TRBJ1-6; the D gene is possibly TRBD1 (5 bases). Germline assignment: CDR1 SQVTM and CDR2 ANQGSEA. The CDR3 loop spans 13 amino acids. Trimming cost V 5 bases and J 9 bases, with 14 bases left between them. CDR3 region: CSVIAQEGSPLHF. The CDR3 DNA reads as TGCAGCGTTATCGCACAGGAGGGTTCACCCCTCCACTTT. Full variable domain (remainder filled in from reference TRBV29-1 and TRBJ1-6): SAVISQKPSRDICQRGTSLTIQCQVDSQVTMMFWYRQQPGQSLTLIATANQGSEATYESGFVIDKFPISRPNLTFSTLTVSNMSPEDSSIYLCSVIAQEGSPLHFGNGTRLTVT.

This clone was seen a few times. The chain has TRBV14 and TRBJ2-1, with 7 bases fitting TRBD1. Germline CDR1 and CDR2: SGHDN and FVKESK. This CDR3 contains 15 residues. Trimming removed 1 base from V and 4 bases from J; junction bases left unmatched: 4. The CDR3 DNA follows: TGTGCCAGCAGCCAAGGGGGACAGAGTTACAATGAGCAGTTCTTC. Its translation: CASSQGGQSYNEQFF.

The CDR3 DNA sequence: TGTGCCAGCAGCTGGGGGGGGGAGACTAAATCTGGAAACACCATATATTTT. Amino acids: CASSWGGETKSGNTIYF. The chain is built from TRBV5-4 and TRBJ1-3, with D tentatively TRBD1 (5 bases). The CDR3 contains 17 residues. Trimming stripped 3 bases from V and 1 base from J, with 17 bases between. The germline gives CDR1 SGHNT, CDR2 YYREEE (reference sequence). The full variable domain, with the rest looked up from reference TRBV5-4 and TRBJ1-3, is ETGVTQSPTHLIKTRGQQVTLRCSSQSGHNTVSWYQQALGQGPQFIFQYYREEENGRGNFPPRFSGLQFPNYSSELNVNALELDDSALYLCASSWGGETKSGNTIYFGEGSWLTVV.

The chain joins TRBV7-2 to TRBJ2-1; 10 positions match TRBD2. Germline values: CDR1 SGHTA, CDR2 FQGNSA. This CDR3 is 14 amino acids long. Trimming at V came to 5 bases and at J to 7 bases, leaving 5 bases not matched to a gene. The CDR3 DNA is TGTGCCAGCAGCCTTCTAGCGGGAGTTAATGAGCAGTTCTTC. Amino acid sequence: CASSLLAGVNEQFF. Together with reference TRBV7-2 and TRBJ2-1, the CDR3 gives the full variable domain: GAGVSQSPSNKVTEKGKDVELRCDPISGHTALYWYRQSLGQGLEFLIYFQGNSAPDKSGLPSDRFSAERTGGSVSTLTIQRTQQEDSAVYLCASSLLAGVNEQFFGPGTRLTVL.

The V gene is TRBV5-1, the J gene TRBJ2-1; D is possibly TRBD2 (11 bases). V was trimmed by 3 bases and J by 0 bases, leaving 28 bases between them. The CDR3 is 21 amino acids. Germline loops: CDR1 SGHRS, CDR2 YFSETQ. The chain's CDR3 is CASSYPMDRGTSGTSYNEQFF. As DNA, the CDR3 is TGCGCCAGCAGCTACCCCATGGACAGGGGGACTAGCGGTACCTCCTACAATGAGCAGTTCTTC.

The rearrangement links TRBV7-8 to TRBJ2-7; 9 nucleotides match TRBD1. V shed 0 bases and J 6 bases; nucleotides not matched to a gene: 3. The germline CDR1 and CDR2 sequences are SGHVS and FQNEAQ. There are 14 residues in the CDR3. The CDR3 loop reads CASSLASTGGEQYF. The CDR3 coding sequence is TGTGCCAGCAGCTTAGCGTCGACAGGGGGCGAGCAGTACTTC. The full variable domain, with the rest looked up from reference TRBV7-8 and TRBJ2-7, is GAGVSQSPRYKVAKRGQDVALRCDPISGHVSLFWYQQALGQGPEFLTYFQNEAQLDKSGLPSDRFFAERPEGSVSTLKIQRTQQEDSAVYLCASSLASTGGEQYFGPGTRLTVT.

The chain employs TRBV6-5 and TRBJ2-5, with TRBD2 identical over 13 bases. Germline-derived CDR1 and CDR2 are MNHEY and SVGAGI. Trimming cost V 7 bases and J 3 bases; bases outside gene matches: 5. This CDR3 contains 15 residues. CDR3 in DNA: TGTGCCAGCATGCGGACTAGCGGGAGTAAAGAGACCCAGTACTTC. It encodes CASMRTSGSKETQYF.

The V call is TRBV2, the J call TRBJ2-3, with 8 bases that match TRBD2. J was trimmed by 5 bases and V by 7 bases; bases with no gene match: 5. The CDR3 covers 13 residues. Germline CDR1 is SNHLY and CDR2 is FYNNEI. The CDR3 nucleotides read TGTGCCAGCAAGCGGGAGCCCTTAGATACGCAGTATTTT. Translated: CASKREPLDTQYF.

The V call is TRBV7-9, the J call TRBJ1-2, with D unresolved. V lost 5 bases to trimming and J lost 2 bases, with 12 bases between them. This CDR3 has 14 amino acids. Germline loops: CDR1 SEHNR, CDR2 FQNEAQ (reference sequence). This chain's CDR3 is CASSPDGFNYGYTF. The DNA for the CDR3 is TGTGCCAGCAGCCCCGACGGGTTCAACTATGGCTACACCTTC.

CDR3 residues: CASSPKRGDWISGNTIYF. Here the CDR3 DNA reads TGTGCCAGCTCCCCCAAGCGGGGAGACTGGATCTCTGGAAACACCATATATTTT. V usage is TRBV18 and J usage is TRBJ1-3; D not certain. Between the trimmed V and J ends, which lost 6 bases and 0 bases, there was a span of 21 bases. The CDR3 length is 18 residues. Germline V gene sequence: CDR1 KGHSH, CDR2 LQKENI. Full variable domain (outside the CDR3, taken from reference TRBV18 and TRBJ1-3): NAGVMQNPRHLVRRRGQEARLRCSPMKGHSHVYWYRQLPEEGLKFMVYLQKENIIDESGMPKERFSAEFPKEGPSILRIQQVVRGDSAAYFCASSPKRGDWISGNTIYFGEGSWLTVV.